This T cell receptor (beta chain) came from a study of blood T cell repertoires in COVID-19. On the study more broadly: Acute and convalescent COVID-19 specimens originated in the United States, Italy and Spain. The analysed material was cDNA or gDNA that came from T cells, B-cell-depleted T cells, or PBMCs.

Per the study methods: Amplifying reference gene primers gave estimates of nucleated cell counts. Here immunoSEQ multiplex PCR was the method, and the copy in TCRdb shows in-frame clones only, minus some. V and J calls and clone size are those listed in that table; D and trimming were worked out from the DNA. The profile covers under 200,000 clones, with roughly 75% appearing a single time and roughly 6.8% taken by the ten largest. CDR1 MNHEY and CDR2 SVGEGT come from the germline V gene. V gave up 3 bases and J gave up 2 bases; unmatched junction bases: 8. The CDR3 has 17 amino acids. The origin of this receptor is a man aged 65 to 85 with active or convalescent COVID-19. The V call is TRBV6-2 or TRBV6-3, the J call TRBJ2-3; 10 nucleotides align to TRBD2. Material: peripheral blood. For the CDR3, the DNA is TGTGCCAGCAGTTATCTGGCTAGCGGGGGACCCACAGATACGCAGTATTTT. Protein product: CASSYLASGGPTDTQYF.